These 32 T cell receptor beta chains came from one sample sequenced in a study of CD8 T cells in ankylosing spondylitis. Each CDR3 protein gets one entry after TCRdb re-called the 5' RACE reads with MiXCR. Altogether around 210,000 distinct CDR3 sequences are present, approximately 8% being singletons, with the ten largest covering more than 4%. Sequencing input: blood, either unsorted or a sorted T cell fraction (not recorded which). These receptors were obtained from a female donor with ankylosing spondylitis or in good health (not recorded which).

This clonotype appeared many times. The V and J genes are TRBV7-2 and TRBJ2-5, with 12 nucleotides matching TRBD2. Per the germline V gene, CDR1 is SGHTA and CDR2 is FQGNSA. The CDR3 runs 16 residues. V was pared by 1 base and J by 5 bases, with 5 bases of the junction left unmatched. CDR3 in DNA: TGTGCCAGCAGCTTAGGACTAGCGGGAGTTGGGGAGACCCAGTACTTC. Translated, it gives CASSLGLAGVGETQYF.

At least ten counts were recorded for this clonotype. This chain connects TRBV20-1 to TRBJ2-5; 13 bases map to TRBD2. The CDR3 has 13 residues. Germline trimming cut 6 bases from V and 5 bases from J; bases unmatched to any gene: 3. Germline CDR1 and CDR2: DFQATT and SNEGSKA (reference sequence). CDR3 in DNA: TGCAGTGCCACGACTAGCGGGAGGGAGACCCAGTACTTC. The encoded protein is CSATTSGRETQYF.

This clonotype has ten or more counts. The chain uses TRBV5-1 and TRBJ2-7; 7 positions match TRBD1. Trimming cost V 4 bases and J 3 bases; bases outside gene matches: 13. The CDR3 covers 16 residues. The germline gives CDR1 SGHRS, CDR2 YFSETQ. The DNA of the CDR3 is TGCGCCAGCAGCCTAGGCCGGGACAGAGACCTCTACGAGCAGTACTTC. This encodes CASSLGRDRDLYEQYF.

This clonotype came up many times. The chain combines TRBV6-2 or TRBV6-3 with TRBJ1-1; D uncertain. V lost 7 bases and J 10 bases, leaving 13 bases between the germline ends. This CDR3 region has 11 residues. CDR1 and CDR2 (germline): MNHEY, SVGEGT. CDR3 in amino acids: CASTPGSGAFF. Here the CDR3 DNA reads TGTGCCAGCACCCCTGGATCGGGAGCTTTCTTT.

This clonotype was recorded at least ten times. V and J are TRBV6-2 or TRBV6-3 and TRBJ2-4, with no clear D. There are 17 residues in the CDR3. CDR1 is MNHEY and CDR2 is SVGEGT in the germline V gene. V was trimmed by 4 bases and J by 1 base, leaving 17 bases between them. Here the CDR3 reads CASSSILTPKAKNIQYF. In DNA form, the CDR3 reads TGTGCCAGCAGTTCCATTTTGACACCCAAGGCCAAAAACATTCAGTACTTC.

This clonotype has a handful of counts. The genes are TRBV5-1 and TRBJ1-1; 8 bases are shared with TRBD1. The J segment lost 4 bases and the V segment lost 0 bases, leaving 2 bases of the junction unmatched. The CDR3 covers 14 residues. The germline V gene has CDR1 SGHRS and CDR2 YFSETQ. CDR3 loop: CASSLEQGGTEAFF. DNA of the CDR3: TGCGCCAGCAGCTTGGAACAGGGGGGCACTGAAGCTTTCTTT. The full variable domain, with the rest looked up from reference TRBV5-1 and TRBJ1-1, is KAGVTQTPRYLIKTRGQQVTLSCSPISGHRSVSWYQQTPGQGLQFLFEYFSETQRNKGNFPGRFSGRQFSNSRSEMNVSTLELGDSALYLCASSLEQGGTEAFFGQGTRLTVV.

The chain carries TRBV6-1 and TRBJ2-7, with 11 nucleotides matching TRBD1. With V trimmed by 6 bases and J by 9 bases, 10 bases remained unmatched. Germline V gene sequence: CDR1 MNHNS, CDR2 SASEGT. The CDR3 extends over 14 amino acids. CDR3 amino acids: CASRLGQGAFAQYF. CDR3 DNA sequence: TGTGCCAGCAGGCTAGGACAGGGGGCTTTCGCGCAGTACTTC.

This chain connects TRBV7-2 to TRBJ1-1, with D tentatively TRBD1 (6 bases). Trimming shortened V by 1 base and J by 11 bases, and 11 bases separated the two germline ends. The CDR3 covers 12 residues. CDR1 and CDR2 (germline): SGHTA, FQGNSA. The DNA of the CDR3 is TGTGCCAGCAGCTTAGTAACAGGGTCGGCTTTCTTT. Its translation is CASSLVTGSAFF.

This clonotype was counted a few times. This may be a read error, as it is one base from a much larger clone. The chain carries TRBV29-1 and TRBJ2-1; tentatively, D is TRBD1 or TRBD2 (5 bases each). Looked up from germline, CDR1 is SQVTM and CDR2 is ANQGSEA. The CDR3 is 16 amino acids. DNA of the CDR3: TGCAGCGTTGAAGGGGGGTCGGGCGAGATCTACAATGTGCAGTTCTTC. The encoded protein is CSVEGGSGEIYNVQFF.

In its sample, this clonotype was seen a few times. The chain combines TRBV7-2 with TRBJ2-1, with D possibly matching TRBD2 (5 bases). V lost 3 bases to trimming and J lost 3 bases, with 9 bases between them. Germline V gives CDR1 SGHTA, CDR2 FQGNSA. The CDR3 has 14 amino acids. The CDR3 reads CASSFGGYYNEQFF. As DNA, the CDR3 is TGTGCCAGCAGCTTTGGCGGGTACTACAATGAGCAGTTCTTC.

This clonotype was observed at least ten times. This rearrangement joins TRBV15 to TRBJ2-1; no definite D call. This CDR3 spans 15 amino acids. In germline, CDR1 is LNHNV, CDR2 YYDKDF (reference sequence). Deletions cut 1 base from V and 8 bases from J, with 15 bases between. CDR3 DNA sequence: TGTGCCACCAGCAGAGTGGGCAGGCCTTTGGATGAGCAGTTCTTC. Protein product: CATSRVGRPLDEQFF.

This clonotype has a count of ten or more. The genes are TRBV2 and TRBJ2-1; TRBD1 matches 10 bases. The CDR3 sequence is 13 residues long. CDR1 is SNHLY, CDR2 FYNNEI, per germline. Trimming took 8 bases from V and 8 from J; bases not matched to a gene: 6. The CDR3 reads CASRDRGLYEQFF. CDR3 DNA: TGTGCCAGCCGGGACAGGGGTCTCTATGAGCAGTTCTTC.

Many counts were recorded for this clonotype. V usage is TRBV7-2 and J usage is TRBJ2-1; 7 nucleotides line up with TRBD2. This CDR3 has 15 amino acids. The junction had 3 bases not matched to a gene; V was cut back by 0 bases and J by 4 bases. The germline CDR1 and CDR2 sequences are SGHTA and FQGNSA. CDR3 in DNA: TGTGCCAGCAGCTTAGCTAGCGGGTTTTACAATGAGCAGTTCTTC. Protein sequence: CASSLASGFYNEQFF.

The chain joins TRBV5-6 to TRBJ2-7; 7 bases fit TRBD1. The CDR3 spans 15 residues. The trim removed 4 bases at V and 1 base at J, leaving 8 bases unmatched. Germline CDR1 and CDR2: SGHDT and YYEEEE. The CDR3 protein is CASSLNRGASYEQYF. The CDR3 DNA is TGTGCCAGCAGCCTAAACAGGGGTGCTTCCTACGAGCAGTACTTC.

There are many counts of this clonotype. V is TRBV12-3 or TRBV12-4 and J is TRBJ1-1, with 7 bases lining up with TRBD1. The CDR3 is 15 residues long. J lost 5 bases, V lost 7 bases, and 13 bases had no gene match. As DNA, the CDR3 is TGTGCCAGCACTTTCCAATCCGGGACAGATACTGAAGCTTTCTTT. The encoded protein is CASTFQSGTDTEAFF.

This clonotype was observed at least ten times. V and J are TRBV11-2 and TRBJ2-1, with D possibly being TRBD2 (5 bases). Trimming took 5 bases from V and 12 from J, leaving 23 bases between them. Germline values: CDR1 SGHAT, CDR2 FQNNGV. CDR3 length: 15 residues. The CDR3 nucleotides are TGTGCCAGCAGCCCTACCTGGCTAGCAAGTGGTTGGCAGTTCTTC. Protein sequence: CASSPTWLASGWQFF.

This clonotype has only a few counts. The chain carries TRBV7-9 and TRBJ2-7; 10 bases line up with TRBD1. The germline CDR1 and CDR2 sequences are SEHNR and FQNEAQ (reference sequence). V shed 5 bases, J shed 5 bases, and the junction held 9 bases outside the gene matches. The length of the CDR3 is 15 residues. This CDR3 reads CASSPSGTGVDEQYF. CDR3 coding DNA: TGTGCCAGCAGCCCGTCCGGGACAGGGGTCGACGAGCAGTACTTC.

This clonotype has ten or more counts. The CDR3 protein is CASSYSEEQYF. The CDR3 coding sequence is TGTGCCAGCAGTTACTCAGAAGAGCAGTACTTC. This chain uses TRBV6-6 with TRBJ2-7; D is ambiguous. Trimming shortened V by 0 bases and J by 7 bases, and 4 bases separated the two germline ends. CDR1 is MNHNY and CDR2 is SVGAGI in the germline V gene (reference sequence). CDR3 length: 11 amino acids.

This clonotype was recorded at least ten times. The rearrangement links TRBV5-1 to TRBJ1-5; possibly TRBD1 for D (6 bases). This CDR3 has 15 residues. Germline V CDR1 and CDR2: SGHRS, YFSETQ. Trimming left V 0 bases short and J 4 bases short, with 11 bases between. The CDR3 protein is CASSLVGGVNQPQHF. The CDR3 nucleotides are TGCGCCAGCAGCTTGGTGGGGGGCGTTAATCAGCCCCAGCATTTT.

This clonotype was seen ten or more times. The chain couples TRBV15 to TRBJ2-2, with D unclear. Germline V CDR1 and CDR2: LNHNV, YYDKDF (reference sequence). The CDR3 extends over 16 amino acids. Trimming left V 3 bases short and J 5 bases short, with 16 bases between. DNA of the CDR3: TGTGCCACCAGCAGCCCCCCGGCACTGGGGACCGGGGAGCTGTTTTTT. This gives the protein CATSSPPALGTGELFF.

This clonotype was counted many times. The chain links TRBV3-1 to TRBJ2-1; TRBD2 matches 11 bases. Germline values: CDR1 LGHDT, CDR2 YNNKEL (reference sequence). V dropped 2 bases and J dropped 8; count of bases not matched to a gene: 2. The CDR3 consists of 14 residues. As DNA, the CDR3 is TGTGCCAGCAGCCAAATAGCGGGAGGGGATGAGCAGTTCTTC. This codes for CASSQIAGGDEQFF.

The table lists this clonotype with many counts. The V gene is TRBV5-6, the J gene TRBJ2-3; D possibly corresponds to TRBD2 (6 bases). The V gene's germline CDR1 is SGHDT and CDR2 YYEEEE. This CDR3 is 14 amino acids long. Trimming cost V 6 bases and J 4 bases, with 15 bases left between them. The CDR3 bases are TGTGCCAGCACCCAGGAGGGTGCCTCAGATACGCAGTATTTT. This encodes CASTQEGASDTQYF.

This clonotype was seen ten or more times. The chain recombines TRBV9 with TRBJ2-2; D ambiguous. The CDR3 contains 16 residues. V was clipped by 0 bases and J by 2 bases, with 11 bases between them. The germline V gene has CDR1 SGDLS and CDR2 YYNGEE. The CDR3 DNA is TGTGCCAGCAGCGTAGTTGCGGACCCAAACACCGGGGAGCTGTTTTTT. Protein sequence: CASSVVADPNTGELFF.

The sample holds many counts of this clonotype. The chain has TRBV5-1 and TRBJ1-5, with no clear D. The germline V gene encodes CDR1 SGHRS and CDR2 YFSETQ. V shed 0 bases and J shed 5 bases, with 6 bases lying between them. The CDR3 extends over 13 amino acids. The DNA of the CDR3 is TGCGCCAGCAGCTTGGGAACAGATCAGCCCCAGCATTTT. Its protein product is CASSLGTDQPQHF.

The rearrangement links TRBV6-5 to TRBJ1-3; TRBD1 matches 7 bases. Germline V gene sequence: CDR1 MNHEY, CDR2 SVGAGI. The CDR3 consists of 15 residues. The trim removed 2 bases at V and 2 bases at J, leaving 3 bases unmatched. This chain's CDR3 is CASSYTTGAGNTIYF. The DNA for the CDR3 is TGTGCCAGCAGTTACACCACAGGGGCTGGAAACACCATATATTTT.

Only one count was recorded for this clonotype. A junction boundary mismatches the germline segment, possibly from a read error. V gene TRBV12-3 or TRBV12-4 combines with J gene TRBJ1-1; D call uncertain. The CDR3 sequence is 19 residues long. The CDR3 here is CTSCFQLQVVQWMNTEAFF. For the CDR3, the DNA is TGTACCAGCTGTTTCCAGTTGCAGGTCGTCCAATGGATGAACACTGAAGCTTTCTTT.

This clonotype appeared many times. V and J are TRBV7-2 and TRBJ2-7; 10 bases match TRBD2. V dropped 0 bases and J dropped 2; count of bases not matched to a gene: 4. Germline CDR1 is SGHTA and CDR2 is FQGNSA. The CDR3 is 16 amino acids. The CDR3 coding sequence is TGTGCCAGCAGCTTAGCGGGTAGCGGGAGGACCTACGAGCAGTACTTC. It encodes CASSLAGSGRTYEQYF.

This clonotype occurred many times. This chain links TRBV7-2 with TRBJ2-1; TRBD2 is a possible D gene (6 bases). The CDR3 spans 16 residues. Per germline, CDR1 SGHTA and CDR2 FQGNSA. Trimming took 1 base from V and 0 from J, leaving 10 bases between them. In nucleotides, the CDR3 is TGTGCCAGCAGCTTAGGCGGGGTAAGCTCCTACAATGAGCAGTTCTTC. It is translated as CASSLGGVSSYNEQFF. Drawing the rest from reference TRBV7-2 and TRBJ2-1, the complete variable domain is GAGVSQSPSNKVTEKGKDVELRCDPISGHTALYWYRQSLGQGLEFLIYFQGNSAPDKSGLPSDRFSAERTGGSVSTLTIQRTQQEDSAVYLCASSLGGVSSYNEQFFGPGTRLTVL.

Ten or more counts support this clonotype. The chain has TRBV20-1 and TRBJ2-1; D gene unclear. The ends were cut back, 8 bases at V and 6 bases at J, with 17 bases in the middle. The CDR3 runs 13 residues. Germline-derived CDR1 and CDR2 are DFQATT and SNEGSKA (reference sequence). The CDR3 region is CSRLSHPTNEQFF. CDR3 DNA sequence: TGCAGTCGCCTTTCTCATCCAACCAATGAGCAGTTCTTC.

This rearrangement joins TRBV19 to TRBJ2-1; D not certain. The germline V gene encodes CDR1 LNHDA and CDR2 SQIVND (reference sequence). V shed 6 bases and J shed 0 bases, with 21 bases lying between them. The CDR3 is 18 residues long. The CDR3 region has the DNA TGTGCCAGTAGGAAAGCACCGGGCGCCGCTAGCTCCTACAATGAGCAGTTCTTC. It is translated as CASRKAPGAASSYNEQFF.

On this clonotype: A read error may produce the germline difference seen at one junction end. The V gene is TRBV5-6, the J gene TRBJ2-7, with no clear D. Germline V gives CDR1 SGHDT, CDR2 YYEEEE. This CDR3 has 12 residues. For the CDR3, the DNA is TGTGCCAGCAGCCGCAACCGTGTAGATCCGAACTTC. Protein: CASSRNRVDPNF.

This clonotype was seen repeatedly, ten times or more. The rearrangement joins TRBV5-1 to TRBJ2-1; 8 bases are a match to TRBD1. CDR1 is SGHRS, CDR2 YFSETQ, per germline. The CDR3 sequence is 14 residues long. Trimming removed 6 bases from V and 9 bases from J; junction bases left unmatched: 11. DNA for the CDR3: TGCGCCAGCACCCGCGGACAGGGCCCAACTGAGCAGTTCTTC. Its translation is CASTRGQGPTEQFF.